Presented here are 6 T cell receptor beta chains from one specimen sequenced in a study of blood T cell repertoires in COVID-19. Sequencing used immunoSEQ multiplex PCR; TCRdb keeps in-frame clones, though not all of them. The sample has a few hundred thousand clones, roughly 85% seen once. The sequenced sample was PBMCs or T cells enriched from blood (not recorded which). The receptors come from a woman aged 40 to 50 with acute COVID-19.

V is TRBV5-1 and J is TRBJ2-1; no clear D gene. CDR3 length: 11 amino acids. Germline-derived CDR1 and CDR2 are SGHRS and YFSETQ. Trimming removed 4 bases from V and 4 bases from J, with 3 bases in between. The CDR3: CASSIYNEQFF. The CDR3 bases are TGCGCCAGCAGCATATACAATGAGCAGTTCTTC.

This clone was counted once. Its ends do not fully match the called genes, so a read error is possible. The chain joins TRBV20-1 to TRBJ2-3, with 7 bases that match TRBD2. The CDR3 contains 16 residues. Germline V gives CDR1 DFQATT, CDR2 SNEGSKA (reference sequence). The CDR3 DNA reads TGCAGTGCTAGTAGGGCTAGCGGTCGGGGTCGGGATATGCAGTATTTT. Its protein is CSASRASGRGRDMQYF.

In DNA, the CDR3 is TGTGCCAGCAGCAGGGGGGAGACTAGCGGTTACAATGAGCAGTTCTTC. Its translation is CASSRGETSGYNEQFF. The chain is built from TRBV28 and TRBJ2-1; 9 nucleotides align to TRBD2. Germline CDR1 and CDR2: MDHEN and SYDVKM. This CDR3 is 16 amino acids long. The V and J ends lost 6 bases and 4 bases, in that order; junction bases with no gene match: 10. The whole variable domain, filled in from reference TRBV28 and TRBJ2-1, reads DVKVTQSSRYLVKRTGEKVFLECVQDMDHENMFWYRQDPGLGLRLIYFSYDVKMKEKGDIPEGYSVSREKKERFSLILESASTNQTSMYLCASSRGETSGYNEQFFGPGTRLTVL.

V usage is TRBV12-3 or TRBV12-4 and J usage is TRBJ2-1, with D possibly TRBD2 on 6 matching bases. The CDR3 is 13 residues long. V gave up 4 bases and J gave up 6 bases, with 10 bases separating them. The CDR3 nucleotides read TGTGCCAGCAGTTCCGGGACTCCCAATGAGCAGTTCTTC. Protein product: CASSSGTPNEQFF.

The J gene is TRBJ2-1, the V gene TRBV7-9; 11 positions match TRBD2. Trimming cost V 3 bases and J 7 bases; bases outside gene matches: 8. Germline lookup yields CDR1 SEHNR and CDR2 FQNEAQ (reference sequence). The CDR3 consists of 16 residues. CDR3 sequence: CASSFSSGRRANEQFF. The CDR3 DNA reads TGTGCCAGCAGCTTCTCTAGCGGGAGGAGGGCGAATGAGCAGTTCTTC.

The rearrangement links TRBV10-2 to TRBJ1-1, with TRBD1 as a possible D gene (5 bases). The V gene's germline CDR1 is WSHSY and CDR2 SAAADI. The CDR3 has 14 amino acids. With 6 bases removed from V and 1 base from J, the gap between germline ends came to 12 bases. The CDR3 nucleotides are TGCGCCAGCAGACGGGCGGGGCGGAACACTGAAGCTTTCTTT. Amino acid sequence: CASRRAGRNTEAFF.